What follows are 19 T cell receptor beta chains derived from one specimen sequenced in a study of control samples from healthy donors and cancer patients. Sequenced by immunoSEQ multiplex PCR; TCRdb stores in-frame clones only, minus some. The table has tens of thousands of clones, over 75% seen once; the top ten hold over 15%. The sample was blood. These receptors came from a man over 45 in good health.

The chain combines TRBV12-3 or TRBV12-4 with TRBJ1-5; no clear D. The V end lost 3 bases, the J end lost 9 bases, and 6 bases lay between the germline ends. The CDR3 runs to 11 residues. CDR3 bases: TGTGCCAGCAGTTTGGGGTGGCCCCAGCATTTT. Protein sequence: CASSLGWPQHF.

This sequence joins TRBV29-1 and TRBJ2-3; D call uncertain. V was clipped by 1 base and J by 1 base, with 6 bases between them. The CDR3 runs 13 residues. The germline V gene encodes CDR1 SQVTM and CDR2 ANQGSEA. DNA for the CDR3: TGCAGCGTTGAAGCCTCGGGCACAGATACGCAGTATTTT. This translates into CSVEASGTDTQYF.

The V and J genes are TRBV11-2 and TRBJ2-1; D might be TRBD2 (5 bases). The CDR3 covers 16 residues. Germline V lookup: CDR1 SGHAT, CDR2 FQNNGV. V lost 1 base and J 0 bases, leaving 10 bases between the germline ends. The CDR3 DNA follows: TGTGCCAGCAGCTTAGCAAGCGGAAGCTCCTACAATGAGCAGTTCTTC. Translation: CASSLASGSSYNEQFF.

The chain couples TRBV7-2 to TRBJ1-5; unclear D gene. The CDR3 extends over 15 amino acids. Trimming took off 5 bases at V and 3 bases at J, with 14 bases between the two ends. In germline, CDR1 is SGHTA, CDR2 FQGNSA. DNA for the CDR3: TGTGCCAGCAGCCGCGTATGGCAAGTCAATCAGCCCCAGCATTTT. The encoded protein is CASSRVWQVNQPQHF.

The chain joins TRBV4-2 to TRBJ1-1; 7 bases fit TRBD1. The CDR3 loop spans 13 amino acids. Per the germline V gene, CDR1 is LGHNA and CDR2 is YNFKEQ. V lost 4 bases to trimming and J lost 6 bases; unmatched junction nucleotides: 5. CDR3 region: CASSPGQGAEAFF. The CDR3 nucleotides read TGTGCCAGCAGCCCCGGGCAGGGGGCTGAAGCTTTCTTT.

The V call is TRBV19, the J call TRBJ1-1, with D unclear. The CDR3 covers 16 residues. Germline V gives CDR1 LNHDA, CDR2 SQIVND (reference sequence). V shed 8 bases and J shed 2 bases, with 21 bases lying between them. The CDR3, as DNA: TGTGCCAGTTCAAAACTTACCCAGGTTATCAACACTGAAGCTTTCTTT. Residues: CASSKLTQVINTEAFF.

This clone has a handful of counts. The chain recombines TRBV25-1 with TRBJ2-5; possible D gene TRBD1, 6 bases. V lost 6 bases to trimming and J lost 5 bases, with 16 bases between them. CDR3 length equals 14 residues. Germline V lookup: CDR1 MGHDK, CDR2 SYGVNS. The CDR3 region has the DNA TGTGCCAGCAGCGCTCTCGGACAGACGGAGACCCAGTACTTC. Residues: CASSALGQTETQYF.

This rearrangement joins TRBV7-9 to TRBJ1-2; D is undetermined. The CDR3 is 14 amino acids. CDR1 and CDR2 from the germline V gene are SEHNR and FQNEAQ (reference sequence). The germline V and J ends were trimmed by 2 bases and 2 bases, with 9 bases remaining between them. The CDR3 DNA reads TGTGCCAGCAGCTTAAGTCCGGGAAACTATGGCTACACCTTC. Encoded protein: CASSLSPGNYGYTF.

The CDR3 nucleotides read TGCGCCACCCCTGGGGGCCCTACAGCCGAGCAGTACGTC. It yields the protein CATPGGPTAEQYV. The chain is built from TRBV10-1 and TRBJ2-7; D may be TRBD1 (6 bases). V was shortened by 10 bases and J by 6 bases, with 19 bases between the two germline ends. The CDR3 contains 13 residues. Germline CDR1 reads WNHNN; CDR2 reads SYGVQD (reference sequence).

The chain employs TRBV6-5 and TRBJ1-2, with no clear D. The V end lost 0 bases, the J end lost 3 bases, and 5 bases lay between the germline ends. There are 13 residues in the CDR3. Germline V gene sequence: CDR1 MNHEY, CDR2 SVGAGI. CDR3 sequence reads: CASSYSAHYGYTF. In nucleotides, the CDR3 is TGTGCCAGCAGTTACTCGGCACACTATGGCTACACCTTC.

The chain links TRBV24-1 to TRBJ1-5, with TRBD1 matching 12 bases. Germline CDR1 reads KGHDR; CDR2 reads SFDVKD. The CDR3 covers 15 residues. V lost 3 bases, J lost 13 bases, and 9 bases stayed unmatched. The CDR3 spells CATSDPGTGGETQHF. CDR3 nucleotides: TGTGCCACCAGTGATCCAGGGACAGGGGGCGAAACTCAGCATTTT.

This chain connects TRBV24-1 to TRBJ2-1; D assignment may be TRBD1 or TRBD2 (5 bases each). The CDR3 loop spans 16 amino acids. Germline V gene sequence: CDR1 KGHDR, CDR2 SFDVKD. V was trimmed by 1 base and J by 1 base, leaving 10 bases between them. In DNA form, the CDR3 reads TGTGCCACCAGTGATTTTGGGGGTAAGTCCTACAATGAGCAGTTCTTC. Its protein product is CATSDFGGKSYNEQFF.

In its sample, this clone was seen once. The CDR3 loop reads CASSDLDGAGELFF. The CDR3 DNA reads TGTGCCAGCAGTGACCTGGACGGGGCCGGGGAGCTGTTTTTT. The genes are TRBV6-4 and TRBJ2-2, with TRBD2 as a possible D gene (5 bases). The V gene's germline CDR1 is MRHNA and CDR2 SNTAGT. The CDR3 consists of 14 residues. V dropped 2 bases and J dropped 6 bases, with 10 bases sitting between them.

A few counts support this clone. The V and J genes are TRBV9 and TRBJ1-3; tentative D call: TRBD1 (5 bases). Trimming left V 3 bases short and J 3 bases short, with 10 bases between. CDR3 length equals 14 residues. Germline CDR1 reads SGDLS; CDR2 reads YYNGEE. The CDR3 DNA reads as TGTGCCAGCAGCGACAGGCACAATGGAAACACCATATATTTT. Amino acids: CASSDRHNGNTIYF.

CDR3 DNA: TGTGCCAGCAGCTCCCAGAGGGGAAGCACAGATACGCAGTATTTT. This codes for CASSSQRGSTDTQYF. V and J are TRBV7-3 and TRBJ2-3; D assignment may be TRBD1 or TRBD2 (5 bases each). The V gene lost 4 bases and the J gene lost 0 bases, with 11 bases spanning the gap. Per the germline V gene, CDR1 is SGHTA and CDR2 is FQGTGA. The CDR3 extends over 15 amino acids.

This chain connects TRBV7-3 to TRBJ1-1; TRBD1 matches 7 bases. There are 15 residues in the CDR3. The ends lost 8 bases at V and 2 bases at J; junction bases unmatched: 11. Germline CDR1 SGHTA, CDR2 FQGTGA. The CDR3 protein is CASPMGTVTNTEAFF. CDR3 in DNA: TGTGCCAGCCCGATGGGGACAGTAACCAACACTGAAGCTTTCTTT.

The J gene is TRBJ2-4, the V gene TRBV10-2; D remains ambiguous. V dropped 5 bases and J dropped 0 bases, with 17 bases sitting between them. This CDR3 is built from 17 residues. Germline V gives CDR1 WSHSY, CDR2 SAAADI. The DNA for the CDR3 is TGCGCCAGCAGTCCCCCACTCGGTAGGCTAGCCAAAAACATTCAGTACTTC. Translating gives CASSPPLGRLAKNIQYF.

The chain employs TRBV28 and TRBJ1-2; D might be TRBD1 (5 bases). There are 12 residues in the CDR3. The germline V gene encodes CDR1 MDHEN and CDR2 SYDVKM. The germline V and J ends were trimmed by 9 bases and 7 bases, with 15 bases remaining between them. CDR3 region: CASQSGSFGYTF. The CDR3 region has the DNA TGTGCCAGTCAATCAGGGTCGTTTGGCTACACCTTC.

The chain uses TRBV2 and TRBJ1-1, with unresolved D. The CDR3 has 13 residues. Trimming stripped 7 bases from V and 1 base from J, with 10 bases between. CDR1 and CDR2 from the germline V gene are SNHLY and FYNNEI. This CDR3 reads CASNPSKNTEAFF. The CDR3 DNA sequence: TGTGCCAGCAACCCGTCCAAGAACACTGAAGCTTTCTTT.